The 21 T cell receptor beta chains presented below share a single source sample, sequenced in a study of vaccination and CD4 T cells after COVID-19. Documented treatment: approximately nine-day PBMC culture with coronavirus spike peptide pools or control peptides (ViraFEST assay). What these receptors recognize is not known. Cultured CD4+ T cells had their DNA profiled by the Oncomine TCR Beta short-read assay. TCRdb re-called the PCR reads through MiXCR, storing one row per CDR3 protein. The table records more than 10,000 distinct CDR3 sequences, more than 40% of them present only once. The sequencing sample was made of CD4+ T cells from blood, cultured in vitro. Receptor source: a human donor who had recovered from COVID-19.

V is TRBV5-1 and J is TRBJ2-2, with TRBD1 matching 7 bases. J gave up 7 bases and V 4 bases, and 10 bases lay outside the gene matches. This CDR3 is built from 15 residues. Per the germline V gene, CDR1 is SGHRS and CDR2 is YFSETQ. The CDR3 spells CASSLIGTEGGELFF. The CDR3 DNA follows: TGCGCCAGCAGCCTGATCGGGACAGAAGGCGGGGAGCTGTTTTTT.

The chain is built from TRBV6-1 and TRBJ2-1, with a possible D match to TRBD2 (5 bases). Trimming pared 5 bases from V and 0 bases from J, leaving 8 bases between. Germline V CDR1 and CDR2: MNHNS, SASEGT. The CDR3 is 14 amino acids. CDR3: CASSLRGSYNEQFF. The CDR3 coding sequence is TGTGCCAGCAGTCTTCGGGGCTCCTACAATGAGCAGTTCTTC.

The V call is TRBV7-2, the J call TRBJ2-5; D call uncertain. Germline V gives CDR1 SGHTA, CDR2 FQGNSA. The CDR3 is made up of 12 amino acids. V gave up 3 bases and J gave up 0 bases, with 2 bases separating them. The CDR3 DNA follows: TGTGCCAGCAGCTTGTACCAAGAGACCCAGTACTTC. Translation gives CASSLYQETQYF. Full variable domain (outside the CDR3, taken from reference TRBV7-2 and TRBJ2-5): GAGVSQSPSNKVTEKGKDVELRCDPISGHTALYWYRQSLGQGLEFLIYFQGNSAPDKSGLPSDRFSAERTGGSVSTLTIQRTQQEDSAVYLCASSLYQETQYFGPGTRLLVL.

The table lists this clonotype with a count of one. The chain links TRBV5-1 to TRBJ1-1; D is unresolved. V lost 0 bases, J lost 1 base, and 13 bases lay in between. The CDR3 covers 16 residues. Per the germline V gene, CDR1 is SGHRS and CDR2 is YFSETQ. The CDR3 DNA is TGCGCCAGCAGCTTGGACCCAATGGGAGGGAACACTGAAGCTTTCTTT. Translating it yields CASSLDPMGGNTEAFF.

This sequence joins TRBV5-8 and TRBJ2-3, with D tentatively TRBD1 or TRBD2 (5 bases each). The CDR3 totals 14 residues. V lost 5 bases and J 7 bases, leaving 17 bases between the germline ends. The germline V gene encodes CDR1 SGHTS and CDR2 YDEGEE. CDR3 loop: CASSRFPGTHTQYF. The CDR3, as DNA: TGTGCCAGCAGTAGATTCCCCGGGACGCATACGCAGTATTTT. The full variable domain, with the rest looked up from reference TRBV5-8 and TRBJ2-3, is EAGVTQSPTHLIKTRGQQATLRCSPISGHTSVYWYQQALGLGLQFLLWYDEGEERNRGNFPPRFSGRQFPNYSSELNVNALELEDSALYLCASSRFPGTHTQYFGPGTRLTVL.

V and J are TRBV4-3 and TRBJ1-5; D unclear. From germline, CDR1 is LGHNA and CDR2 YSLEER. The ends were cut back, 0 bases at V and 5 bases at J, with 5 bases in the middle. The CDR3 loop spans 13 amino acids. The CDR3 sequence is CASSQDRDQPQHF. The CDR3 DNA reads TGCGCCAGCAGCCAAGATAGAGATCAGCCCCAGCATTTT.

The CDR3 sequence: CASRVSGTVLETQYF. DNA for the CDR3: TGTGCCAGCAGAGTCTCCGGGACAGTCCTAGAGACCCAGTACTTC. The chain recombines TRBV7-9 with TRBJ2-5, with 7 bases aligning to TRBD1. CDR1 is SEHNR, CDR2 FQNEAQ, per germline (reference sequence). V trimming: 6 bases; J trimming: 4 bases; junction bases outside the gene matches: 11. CDR3 length equals 15 residues.

This clonotype has a handful of counts. The chain uses TRBV20-1 and TRBJ1-5; no firm D call. Trimming stripped 0 bases from V and 4 bases from J, with 10 bases between. The CDR3 spans 14 residues. Per the germline V gene, CDR1 is DFQATT and CDR2 is SNEGSKA (reference sequence). CDR3 protein: CSARDVGGNQPQHF. The CDR3 bases are TGCAGTGCTAGAGATGTCGGAGGTAATCAGCCCCAGCATTTT.

This clonotype was found a few times. The chain uses TRBV2 and TRBJ2-7, with D unclear. The CDR3 is 11 amino acids. Deletions cut 4 bases from V and 2 bases from J, with 3 bases between. Germline-derived CDR1 and CDR2 are SNHLY and FYNNEI. The CDR3 spells CASSGAYEQYF. DNA for the CDR3: TGTGCCAGCAGTGGAGCCTACGAGCAGTACTTC.

V is TRBV6-1 and J is TRBJ1-2; D is unresolved. The CDR3 covers 13 residues. V was pared by 3 bases and J by 4 bases, with 9 bases between. CDR1 and CDR2 (germline): MNHNS, SASEGT. The CDR3 loop reads CASSEVAFYGYTF. The CDR3 DNA is TGTGCCAGCAGTGAGGTGGCCTTCTATGGCTACACCTTC.

The gene calls are TRBV20-1 and TRBJ2-3; the D is unclear. The CDR3 contains 12 residues. Between the trimmed V and J ends, which lost 1 base and 0 bases, there was a span of 2 bases. Germline V gene sequence: CDR1 DFQATT, CDR2 SNEGSKA (reference sequence). The CDR3 DNA reads TGCAGTGCTAGAGGGAGCACAGATACGCAGTATTTT. Translation: CSARGSTDTQYF.

The genes are TRBV29-1 and TRBJ2-2, with TRBD2 matching over 9 bases. Losses at the gene ends were 7 bases for V and 4 bases for J; bases not matched to a gene: 10. The CDR3 length is 15 residues. Germline V gene lookup returns CDR1 SQVTM and CDR2 ANQGSEA. The chain's CDR3 is CSAAGAGGSTGELFF. The CDR3 DNA follows: TGCAGCGCTGCTGGAGCGGGAGGCAGCACCGGGGAGCTGTTTTTT.

The rearrangement joins TRBV20-1 to TRBJ2-3; possibly TRBD2 for D (6 bases). V shed 3 bases and J shed 1 base, with 14 bases lying between them. The CDR3 extends over 15 amino acids. Per germline, CDR1 DFQATT and CDR2 SNEGSKA (reference sequence). The CDR3 spells CSARETRGGTDTQYF. In nucleotides, the CDR3 is TGCAGTGCTAGGGAGACTAGAGGGGGCACAGATACGCAGTATTTT.

The V call is TRBV25-1, the J call TRBJ2-7; D unresolved. The V gene's germline CDR1 is MGHDK and CDR2 SYGVNS. Trimming cost V 4 bases and J 5 bases, with 6 bases left between them. The CDR3 spans 11 residues. The DNA of the CDR3 is TGTGCCAGCAGTGTTCTGAACGAGCAGTACTTC. Translated: CASSVLNEQYF.

This rearrangement joins TRBV5-1 to TRBJ1-6; a weak D match, TRBD1 (6 bases). CDR3 size: 15 residues. Germline lookup yields CDR1 SGHRS and CDR2 YFSETQ. V dropped 2 bases and J dropped 7 bases, with 13 bases sitting between them. CDR3 loop: CASSLNRVPNSPLHF. CDR3 nucleotide sequence: TGCGCCAGCAGCTTAAACAGGGTTCCCAATTCACCCCTCCACTTT.

This chain joins TRBV19 and TRBJ1-2; the match to TRBD1 covers 7 bases. V lost 3 bases to trimming and J lost 2 bases; unmatched junction nucleotides: 3. This CDR3 has 14 residues. The germline gives CDR1 LNHDA, CDR2 SQIVND (reference sequence). The CDR3 nucleotides are TGTGCCAGTAGTATTGGGACAGCCAACTATGGCTACACCTTC. This gives the protein CASSIGTANYGYTF.

The genes are TRBV7-2 and TRBJ2-3, with D possibly matching TRBD1 (6 bases). The CDR3 is 15 amino acids. Trimming stripped 2 bases from V and 2 bases from J, with 11 bases between. Germline CDR1 SGHTA, CDR2 FQGNSA. CDR3 in DNA: TGTGCCAGCAGCTTACAGGGGAGCCACACAGATACGCAGTATTTT. As protein: CASSLQGSHTDTQYF.

The table lists this clonotype with a few counts. The chain combines TRBV7-8 with TRBJ1-1; D is undetermined. This CDR3 region has 13 residues. CDR1 and CDR2 (germline): SGHVS, FQNEAQ. Trimming took off 7 bases at V and 1 base at J, with 10 bases between the two ends. Here the CDR3 reads CASKFAGNTEAFF. The DNA of the CDR3 is TGTGCCAGCAAATTCGCAGGGAACACTGAAGCTTTCTTT.

In this sample, this clonotype turned up a few times. The chain links TRBV5-1 to TRBJ1-1; no firm D call. The CDR3 is 15 residues long. The germline V and J ends were trimmed by 4 bases and 1 base, with 14 bases remaining between them. CDR1 and CDR2 (germline): SGHRS, YFSETQ. The CDR3, as DNA: TGCGCCAGCAGCCCCTATTATGACCAGAACACTGAAGCTTTCTTT. It codes for CASSPYYDQNTEAFF.

V gene TRBV7-2 combines with J gene TRBJ1-5; maybe TRBD1 (5 bases). V was trimmed by 3 bases and J by 2 bases, leaving 11 bases between them. Germline CDR1 SGHTA, CDR2 FQGNSA. The CDR3 is 15 amino acids. The CDR3 DNA reads TGTGCCAGCAGCTTTTACCAGGGACGCAATCAGCCCCAGCATTTT. Translating gives CASSFYQGRNQPQHF.

This clonotype was observed a few times. The chain joins TRBV15 to TRBJ1-5, with a weak D call TRBD1 (5 bases). Per germline, CDR1 LNHNV and CDR2 YYDKDF (reference sequence). The CDR3 extends over 13 amino acids. V was clipped by 7 bases and J by 6 bases, with 13 bases between them. Written as DNA, the CDR3 is TGTGCCACCACCAGGGAAAAGGGTCAGCCCCAGCATTTT. As protein: CATTREKGQPQHF.